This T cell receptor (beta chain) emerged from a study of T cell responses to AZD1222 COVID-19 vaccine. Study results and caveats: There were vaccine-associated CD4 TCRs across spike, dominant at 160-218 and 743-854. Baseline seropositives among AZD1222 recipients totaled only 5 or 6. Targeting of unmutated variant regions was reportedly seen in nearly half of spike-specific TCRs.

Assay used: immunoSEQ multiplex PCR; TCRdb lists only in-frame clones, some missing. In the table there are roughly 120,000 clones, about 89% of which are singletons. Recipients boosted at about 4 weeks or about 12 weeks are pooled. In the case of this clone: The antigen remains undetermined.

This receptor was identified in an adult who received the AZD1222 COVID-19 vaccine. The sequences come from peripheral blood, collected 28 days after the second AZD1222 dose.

The CDR3 DNA is TGTGCCAGCAGTGAACGAAGAACTAGTACAGATACGCAGTATTTT. Translation gives CASSERRTSTDTQYF. The chain links TRBV6-1 to TRBJ2-3; a possible D gene is TRBD2 (5 bases). V dropped 2 bases and J dropped 3 bases, with 12 bases sitting between them. The germline V gene has CDR1 MNHNS and CDR2 SASEGT. This CDR3 region has 15 residues.